This entry is about one TCR beta chain. No cognate antigen has been identified for it. It has no much larger one-base neighbor in the sample; base qualities were not kept. The immunoSEQ Assay, a bias-controlled multiplex PCR, was used to amplify TCRbeta CDR3 regions from genomic DNA. The original methods were these. The number of nucleated cells in each sample was estimated from the amplification of reference gene primers within the assay. To quantify the absolute abundance of each unique TCRbeta CDR3 rearrangement, sequence reads were collapsed and filtered. For each sample, productive Simpson clonality was calculated as the square root of Simpson's diversity index over productive rearrangements. This is the immuneACCESS table as TCRdb keeps it, with only in-frame sequences that have V and J called. A part of the clones is gone; compared with another copy, unresolved V genes explain less than half, and the rest is unexplained. The V and J calls and clone size were taken over from that table, and D and trimming were inferred from the DNA. The sample table holds about 410,000 clones, of which roughly 88% were seen once. Clones ranked in the top ten supply 1.4% of the sample.

Inclusive of the bounding cysteine and phenylalanine, the CDR3 is 14 residues long. Left in the record is the CDR3 DNA by itself, 42 bases read in frame from the first base. CDR1 and CDR2 are drawn from the germline V gene (reference sequence): LNHDA, SQIVND. Ends trimmed: V by 8 bases, J by 2 bases; bases unmatched to a gene: 5. The collaborating institutions used their own protocols to collect whole blood in K2EDTA tubes. For TCRbeta analysis, collaborators shipped samples as frozen whole blood, isolated PBMCs, or DNA extracted from either of those sample types. This sample stems from a study of blood T cell repertoires in COVID-19 (dated by TCRdb to the early 2020s). Study-wide context: Samples from collaborators originated in the United States, Italy and Spain and spanned both the acute and convalescent phases of COVID-19. The dataset comprised deeply sampled blood TCRbeta repertoires from subjects exposed to, actively infected with, or recovered from COVID-19. The repertoires were released in a freely available public database meant as a resource for research on the immune response to SARS-CoV-2. The samples were drawn from the first 160 participants of the ongoing ImmuneRACE study and from 1,254 subjects provided by 6 global collaborators. A de-identified subject ID, COVID-19 status, age in years and sex were almost always included in the sample metadata. Where available, HLA class I and class II types were obtained from metadata supplied by the sample provider rather than from assay-based typing. The material from the prospective study consisted of cDNA or gDNA derived from T cells, B-cell-depleted T cells, or PBMCs.

General conclusions and limits of the study: Clinical and demographic metadata were provided uncurated, with the amount varying by source and participant.

The sequence links TRBV19 to TRBJ1-5; 8 bases in between match TRBD1. The sequence derives from a woman between 25 and 40 years old with active or convalescent COVID-19. Sequences were obtained from peripheral blood. The DNA sequence is TGTGCCAGTCGGGGACAGGACCGCAATCAGCCCCAGCATTTT. Translated, this is CASRGQDRNQPQHF.